This T cell receptor beta chain comes out of a study of shared clonotypes between healthy human individuals. Findings of the study overall: The sharing of approximately 5.1% of naive CD4 clonotypes was seen across a few donors.

In germline, CDR1 is MNHEY, CDR2 SMNVEV (reference sequence). CDR3 length: 15 amino acids. The junction had 8 bases not matched to a gene; V was cut back by 0 bases and J by 11 bases. Naive CD8 cells comprised CD45RO-negative, CCR7-positively selected cells, excluding terminally differentiated effector memory CD45RA+ cells. Some clones are missing from TCRdb's copy, which holds only in-frame ones; the method was immunoSEQ multiplex PCR. The sample lists around 1.9 million clones, roughly 93% seen once, with 1.5% to 2% in the top ten. Of note for this clone: Its antigen remains unknown.

This clonotype was sampled from a young man in good health. Some clones in this sample may be carry-over from other donors' samples. V is TRBV27 and J is TRBJ2-1, with 9 bases lining up with TRBD2. Sequencing input: naive CD8+ T cells from PBMCs. The DNA for the CDR3 is TGTGCCAGCAGTTTATCGCGGGAGGGCCGGTTTAAGCAGTTCTTC. Protein sequence: CASSLSREGRFKQFF.